The source of this T cell receptor (beta chain) is a study of cytomegalovirus exposure and HLA in healthy donors. Study context: The 120 validation repertoires used the same platform as the roughly 700 first-cohort repertoires (as reported by a later analysis).

Method: immunoSEQ multiplex PCR; TCRdb's copy keeps in-frame clones and lacks some. The repertoire holds 160,000 or so clones, with approximately 80% as singletons. Per the germline V gene, CDR1 is MNHEY and CDR2 is SVGAGI. The CDR3 loop spans 16 amino acids. Trimming removed 0 bases from V and 0 bases from J, with 10 bases in between. The rearrangement joins TRBV6-5 to TRBJ2-3, with D perhaps matching TRBD2 (5 bases). The sequence derives from a young man in good health and CMV-seropositive. The sequenced sample was PBMCs. The CDR3 DNA sequence: TGTGCCAGCAGTTACTCGAGCGGCTCTAGCACAGATACGCAGTATTTT. Translated: CASSYSSGSSTDTQYF.